This TCR beta chain was sequenced during a study of cytomegalovirus exposure and HLA in healthy donors. About the research overall: Early on, a data release was issued that held 85 million to 95 million unique TCRs from HLA-typed donors.

The PCR contained 60 Vbeta and 13 Jbeta primers. Profiled with immunoSEQ multiplex PCR; TCRdb holds only in-frame clones, not every one. The repertoire holds 120,000 to 150,000 clones, with around 75% as singletons. Study results and limitations: Later on, a genetic analysis was performed. It linked a missense variant in DCLRE1C with V- and J-gene trimming of TCR beta. CMV serostatus was the only immune exposure information that was available.

For this clone: The antigen is unknown.

This CDR3 contains 14 residues. The germline V gene encodes CDR1 SQVTM and CDR2 ANQGSEA. The V gene lost 7 bases and the J gene lost 3 bases, with 18 bases spanning the gap. The source of this sequence is a female donor in good health and CMV-seronegative. Sequenced material: PBMCs. The chain joins TRBV29-1 to TRBJ1-1, with a tentative D call TRBD1 (6 bases). The CDR3 reads CSAMQQGTYTEAFF. In nucleotides, the CDR3 is TGCAGCGCAATGCAACAGGGTACCTACACTGAAGCTTTCTTT.